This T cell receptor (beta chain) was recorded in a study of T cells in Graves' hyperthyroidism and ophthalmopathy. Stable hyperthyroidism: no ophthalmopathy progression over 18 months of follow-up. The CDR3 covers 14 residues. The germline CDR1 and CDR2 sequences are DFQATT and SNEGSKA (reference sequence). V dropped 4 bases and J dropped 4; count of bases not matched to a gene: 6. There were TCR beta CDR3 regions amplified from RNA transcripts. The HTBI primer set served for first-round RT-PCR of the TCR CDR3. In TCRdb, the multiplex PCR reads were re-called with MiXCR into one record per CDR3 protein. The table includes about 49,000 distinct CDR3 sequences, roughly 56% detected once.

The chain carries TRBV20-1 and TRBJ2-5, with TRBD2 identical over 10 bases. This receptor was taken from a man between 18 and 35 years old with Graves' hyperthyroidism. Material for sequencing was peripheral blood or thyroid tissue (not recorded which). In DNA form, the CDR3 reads TGCAGTGCTAAGACCGGGACTAGCGTAGAGACCCAGTACTTC. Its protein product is CSAKTGTSVETQYF.